Included here is one T cell receptor beta chain sequence, with context. Its antigen is undetermined. Repertoires were generated with immunoSEQ multiplex PCR, while TCRdb's copy carries only in-frame clones and drops some. The table shows 100,000 to 150,000 clones, with 90% to 96% occurring only once. The record originates from a study of cytomegalovirus exposure and HLA in healthy donors. Study in general: The 550 to 800 first-cohort repertoires and the 95 to 150 validation repertoires shared the same platform, a later analysis reported.

J gave up 2 bases and V 4 bases, and 6 bases lay outside the gene matches. CDR3 length equals 15 residues. The germline gives CDR1 MNHEY, CDR2 SMNVEV (reference sequence). The study's findings and limits: Subsequent analysis found a tendency for first-cohort TCR clusters to co-occur within the 90 to 150 validation repertoires. Across donors, most TCRs were seen rarely, yet some public ones were widespread. High sensitivity and specificity were reportedly achieved when the classifier diagnosed cytomegalovirus status.

The TCR comes from a man between 18 and 29 years old in good health and CMV-seronegative. This chain connects TRBV27 to TRBJ2-7, with TRBD1 matching over 9 bases. Sequencing was done on a sample of PBMCs. The CDR3: CASSSPGTGTYEQYF. The CDR3 nucleotides read TGTGCCAGCAGTTCCCCGGGGACAGGGACCTACGAGCAGTACTTC.